These T cell receptor beta chains were read from a single sample in a study of shared clonotypes between healthy human individuals. Measured with immunoSEQ multiplex PCR; TCRdb has only the in-frame clones, and not every one. The sample yields about 480,000 clones, about 79% seen once. The material sequenced was PBMCs. Every receptor here comes from a woman aged 40 to 50 in good health. Some clones in this sample may be carry-over from other donors' samples. Each CDR3 is given with its conserved first and last residue. Each record gives: clone size, J gene, V gene, D gene, CDR3 DNA, CDR3 protein. D genes are given only for firm matches. Clone size is not always given. Where it is, it says once, few, many or a class for expanded clones.

NA	TRBJ2-7	TRBV4-1	TRBD2	TGCGCCAGCAGCCGACTAGCGGGAGAGTACGAGCAGTACTTC	CASSRLAGEYEQYF
once	TRBJ1-2	TRBV6-1	NA	TGTGCCAGCAGTGAAGCGCTTCGAGGGGCTAACTATGGCTACACCTTC	CASSEALRGANYGYTF
NA	TRBJ1-2	TRBV10-3	NA	TGTGCCATCAGCCCGGACAGCCTAAGTGGCTACACCTTC	CAISPDSLSGYTF
NA	TRBJ2-1	TRBV4-2	NA	TGTGCCAGCAGCATGGGGCTAGCTACCTACAATGAGCAGTTCTTC	CASSMGLATYNEQFF
NA	TRBJ2-5	TRBV7-9	NA	TGTGCCAGCAGCCCCCCCTCCCAAGAGACCCAGTACTTC	CASSPPSQETQYF
NA	TRBJ2-1	TRBV19	TRBD2	TGTGCCAGTAGTAAGCGGGAGGTAATGAAGCAGTTCTTC	CASSKREVMKQFF
once	TRBJ2-4	TRBV18	NA	TGTGCCAGCTCACCAGGGGTAGAAAACATTCAGTACTTC	CASSPGVENIQYF
NA	TRBJ2-7	TRBV29-1	TRBD1	TGCAGCGTTGAAGATAGAGGGACAGGAACTTACGAGCAGTACTTC	CSVEDRGTGTYEQYF
NA	TRBJ2-3	TRBV10-3	TRBD2	TGTGCCATCACGGCGGGAGCGGATGGAACAGATACGCAGTATTTT	CAITAGADGTDTQYF
NA	TRBJ2-1	TRBV7-3	TRBD2	TGTGCCAGCAGCTTAAATTCGGCGACTAGCGGGAGCAGGGAGCAGTTCTTC	CASSLNSATSGSREQFF
NA	TRBJ2-7	TRBV10-3	NA	TGTGCCATCAGTTCTAGGACTGGAGTTGGGTACGAGCAGTACTTC	CAISSRTGVGYEQYF
NA	TRBJ1-1	TRBV27	NA	TGTGCCAGCAGAATATCGGGGGGATCTGAAGCTTTCTTT	CASRISGGSEAFF
few	TRBJ2-5	TRBV6-1	NA	TGTGCCAGCAGTGGGGCAGGTCCGGGTACCCAGTACTTC	CASSGAGPGTQYF
NA	TRBJ2-7	TRBV19	TRBD2	TGTGCCAGTAGTATTTCTAGCGGGAGCCTCTACGAGCAGTACTTC	CASSISSGSLYEQYF
NA	TRBJ2-7	TRBV30	TRBD2	TGTGCCTGGAGTGTCCGGCGGGAGCCCCACGAGCAGTACTTC	CAWSVRREPHEQYF
NA	TRBJ2-7	TRBV21-1	NA	TGTGCCAGCAGCATTAGAGAACTGGCTAGCGGGAGGGCCGATCGCTACGAGCAGTACTTC	CASSIRELASGRADRYEQYF
NA	TRBJ2-7	TRBV2	NA	TGTGCCAGCAGTGTTTACGAGCAGTACTTC	CASSVYEQYF
NA	TRBJ2-1	TRBV28	NA	TGTGCCACCTTAGCGGAAAGAGTATTTCATGAGCAGTTCTTC	CATLAERVFHEQFF
NA	TRBJ2-7	TRBV5-6	NA	TGTGCCAGCAGCCCGATGAAGCAGGCGCACTACGAGCAGTACTTC	CASSPMKQAHYEQYF
NA	TRBJ2-4	TRBV11-2	TRBD1	TGTGCCAGCAGCTCGTACAGGGGGCTGAGTGAAAACATTCAGTACTTC	CASSSYRGLSENIQYF
NA	TRBJ2-7	TRBV6-5	TRBD2	TGTGCCAGCAGCCGGATTACTAGCGGGAATAACGAGCAGTACTTC	CASSRITSGNNEQYF
NA	TRBJ2-1	TRBV11-2	NA	TGTGCCAGCACCACCGGGGGCGTATACAATGAGCAGTTCTTC	CASTTGGVYNEQFF
NA	TRBJ2-1	TRBV10-3	TRBD2	TGTGCCTCCAACGGGGCTAGCGGGAGGGAAAAGCAGTTCTTC	CASNGASGREKQFF
NA	TRBJ2-6	TRBV10-3	TRBD2	TGTGCCATCAGTGAATCGGGGGGGGCCTCTGGGGCCAACGTCCTGACTTTC	CAISESGGASGANVLTF
NA	TRBJ1-2	TRBV30	NA	TGTGCCTGGAGTGTACAGGGCTATGGCTACACCTTC	CAWSVQGYGYTF
NA	TRBJ2-7	TRBV4-3	TRBD2	TGCGCCAGCAGCCTTTTACTAGCGGGAGAAGGCGAGCAGTACTTC	CASSLLLAGEGEQYF
NA	TRBJ2-7	TRBV2	NA	TGTGCCAGCAGTGAGGGGCTAAATTTCTCCTACGAGCAGTACTTC	CASSEGLNFSYEQYF
few	TRBJ1-1	TRBV2	NA	TGTGCCAGCAAACGGATGAACACTGAAGCTTTCTTT	CASKRMNTEAFF
NA	TRBJ2-1	TRBV6-4	NA	TGTGCCAGCACCCGGGAGATCCACAATGAGCAGTTCTTC	CASTREIHNEQFF
once	TRBJ2-7	TRBV7-6	NA	TGTGCCAGCAGCTTAGCAGTAGGGGGCTCCTACGAGCAGTACTTC	CASSLAVGGSYEQYF
once	TRBJ2-3	TRBV19	NA	TGTGCCAGTAGTATTAGCAGTGGGGATACGCAGTATTTT	CASSISSGDTQYF
NA	TRBJ1-1	TRBV10-3	NA	TGTGCCATCAGTGAGACACATATGAACACTGAAGCTTTCTTT	CAISETHMNTEAFF
NA	TRBJ1-6	TRBV10-2	NA	TGCGCCAGCAGTGAGTCGTTTCGGAATCTTGCCCTCCACTTT	CASSESFRNLALHF
NA	TRBJ2-3	TRBV27	TRBD2	TGTGCCAGCAGTCCTCGGAGACTAGCGTTAGATACGCAGTATTTT	CASSPRRLALDTQYF
NA	TRBJ2-3	TRBV7-2	NA	TGTGCCAGCAGCTTAGCGGGGTTTAGCACAGATACGCAGTATTTT	CASSLAGFSTDTQYF
NA	TRBJ2-5	TRBV14	TRBD1	TGTGCCAGCAGCCAAGCTCATACAGGGGGCGAGACCCAGTACTTC	CASSQAHTGGETQYF
NA	TRBJ2-2	TRBV11-3	TRBD1	TGTGCCAGCAGTTCCGGGACAGGGGTGACCGGGGAGCTGTTTTTT	CASSSGTGVTGELFF
few	TRBJ1-5	TRBV15	NA	TGTGCCACCAGCCGAGGGTCAGGGTTCAATCAGCCCCAGCATTTT	CATSRGSGFNQPQHF
once	TRBJ1-2	TRBV2	TRBD1	TGTGCCAAACCGGGACAGGGGGACTATGGCTACACCTTC	CAKPGQGDYGYTF
once	TRBJ2-3	TRBV7-2	NA	TGTGCCAGCAGTTCCCAATCAGCGGGTACGCAGTATTTT	CASSSQSAGTQYF
many	TRBJ2-1	TRBV27	NA	TGTGCCAGCAGTTCAAACGGACAGTTCTCCTACAATGAGCAGTTCTTC	CASSSNGQFSYNEQFF
NA	TRBJ2-1	TRBV25-1	TRBD1	TGTGCCAGCGCCCGGGACAGGGATAACAATGAGCAGTTCTTC	CASARDRDNNEQFF
NA	TRBJ2-7	TRBV4-2	TRBD2	TGTGCCAGCAGCGAGAGCGGGAGCGAGTACTACGAGCAGTACTTC	CASSESGSEYYEQYF
NA	TRBJ1-4	TRBV19	TRBD1	TGTGCCAGTAGTAGGGACAGGGCTGGAACTAATGAAAAACTGTTTTTT	CASSRDRAGTNEKLFF
NA	TRBJ1-1	TRBV5-6	NA	TGCGCCAGCAGCTTGGCTGGGGTGTTCGCTGAAGCTTTCTTT	CASSLAGVFAEAFF
NA	TRBJ1-1	TRBV15	NA	TGTGCCACCAGCAGAGAGCGAGGGGGTAGGGCTGAAGCTTTCTTT	CATSRERGGRAEAFF